This section outlines one T cell receptor (beta chain) sequence together with its context. The antigen remains unidentified. Genomic DNA was employed as the template in profiling TCR beta VDJ and CDR3. TCRdb fed the reads into MiXCR, producing one record per CDR3 protein. Here the sample spans approximately 250,000 distinct CDR3 sequences, approximately 86% being singletons. This sample was included in a study of CD8+CD57+ T cells in acquired aplastic anemia. Across the study: On average, sorted CD4+ and CD8+ cells gave roughly 3 ug of DNA. Overall study results and limits: In common between the patients and the controls were twenty-nine CD8+ CDR3 sequences. Simpson's diversity of CD8+ cells was not significantly different in patients compared with controls.

Those patients picked for sequencing had displayed CD8+CD57+ cell expansion on flow cytometry. There was no therapy given to any patient before the blood sampling took place. The germline V gene encodes CDR1 LNHNV and CDR2 YYDKDF (reference sequence). Trimming pared 4 bases from V and 11 bases from J, leaving 18 bases between. The CDR3 has 14 amino acids. Sequencing input: sorted CD4+, CD8+, or CD8+CD57+ T cells (not recorded which) from PBMCs. The receptor was isolated from a human donor with aplastic anemia. The rearrangement uses TRBV15 and TRBJ1-5; D is undetermined. Here the CDR3 DNA reads TGTGCCACCAGCAAGGGTTATAGCAAAGAGACCCAGCATTTT. Encoded protein: CATSKGYSKETQHF.